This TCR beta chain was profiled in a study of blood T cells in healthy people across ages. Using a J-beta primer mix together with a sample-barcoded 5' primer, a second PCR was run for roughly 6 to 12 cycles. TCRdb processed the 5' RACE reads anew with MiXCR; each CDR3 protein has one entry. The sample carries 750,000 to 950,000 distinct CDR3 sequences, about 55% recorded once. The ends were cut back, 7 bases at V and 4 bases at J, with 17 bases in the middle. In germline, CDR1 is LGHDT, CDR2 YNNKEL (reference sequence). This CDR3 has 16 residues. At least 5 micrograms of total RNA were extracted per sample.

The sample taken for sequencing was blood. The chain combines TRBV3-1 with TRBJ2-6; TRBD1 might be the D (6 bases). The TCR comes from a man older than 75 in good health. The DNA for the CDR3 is TGTGCCAGCACCAGAACAACAGGGACCGGGGCCAACGTCCTGACTTTC. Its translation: CASTRTTGTGANVLTF.